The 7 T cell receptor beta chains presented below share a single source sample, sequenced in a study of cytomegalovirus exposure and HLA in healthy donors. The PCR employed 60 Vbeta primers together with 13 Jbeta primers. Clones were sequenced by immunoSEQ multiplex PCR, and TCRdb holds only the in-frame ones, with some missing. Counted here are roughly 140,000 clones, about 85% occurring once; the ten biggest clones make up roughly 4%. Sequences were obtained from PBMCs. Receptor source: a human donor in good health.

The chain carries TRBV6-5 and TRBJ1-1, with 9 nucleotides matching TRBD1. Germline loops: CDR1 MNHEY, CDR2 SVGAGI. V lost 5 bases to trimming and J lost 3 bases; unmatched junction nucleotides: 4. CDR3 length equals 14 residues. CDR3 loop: CASSRRTGDTEAFF. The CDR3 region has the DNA TGTGCCAGCAGTAGGCGGACAGGGGACACTGAAGCTTTCTTT.

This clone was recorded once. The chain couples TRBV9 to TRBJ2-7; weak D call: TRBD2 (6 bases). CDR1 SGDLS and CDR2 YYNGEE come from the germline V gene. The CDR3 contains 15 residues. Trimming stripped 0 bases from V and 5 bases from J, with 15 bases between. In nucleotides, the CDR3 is TGTGCCAGCAGCGTAGGAGGAGGGATCCTGAACGAGCAGTACTTC. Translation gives CASSVGGGILNEQYF.

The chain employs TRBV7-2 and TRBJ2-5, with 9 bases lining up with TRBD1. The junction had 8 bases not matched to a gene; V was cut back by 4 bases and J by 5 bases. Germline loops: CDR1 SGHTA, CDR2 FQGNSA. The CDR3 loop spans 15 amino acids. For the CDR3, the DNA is TGTGCCAGCAGCTCTACGGGACAGGGACGGGAGACCCAGTACTTC. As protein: CASSSTGQGRETQYF.

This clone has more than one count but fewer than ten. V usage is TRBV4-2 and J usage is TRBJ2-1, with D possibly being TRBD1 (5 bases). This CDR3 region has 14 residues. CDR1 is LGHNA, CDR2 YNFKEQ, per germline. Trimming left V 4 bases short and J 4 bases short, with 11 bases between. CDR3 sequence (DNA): TGTGCCAGCAGCCTACCAAGACAGTACAATGAGCAGTTCTTC. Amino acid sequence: CASSLPRQYNEQFF.

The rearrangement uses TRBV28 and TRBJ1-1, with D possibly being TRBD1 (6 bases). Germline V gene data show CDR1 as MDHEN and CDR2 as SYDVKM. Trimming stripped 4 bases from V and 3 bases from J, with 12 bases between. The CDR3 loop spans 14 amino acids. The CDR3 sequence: CASSSQGRYTEAFF. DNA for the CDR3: TGTGCCAGCAGTTCACAGGGTCGTTACACTGAAGCTTTCTTT.

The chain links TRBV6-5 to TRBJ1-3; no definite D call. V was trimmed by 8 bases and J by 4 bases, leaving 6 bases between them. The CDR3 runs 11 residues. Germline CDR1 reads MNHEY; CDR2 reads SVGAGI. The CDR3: CASLEGNTIYF. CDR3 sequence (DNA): TGTGCCAGCCTCGAGGGAAACACCATATATTTT.

This chain's CDR3 is CASSPLDSYEQYF. In DNA, the CDR3 is TGTGCCAGCAGCCCCCTGGACAGCTACGAGCAGTACTTC. The chain combines TRBV2 with TRBJ2-7, with D possibly being TRBD1 (6 bases). Deletions cut 6 bases from V and 3 bases from J, with 12 bases between. CDR1 SNHLY and CDR2 FYNNEI come from the germline V gene. This CDR3 has 13 residues.